The table lists the clone carrying this T cell receptor beta chain with a count of one. Its antigen is not identified. cDNA libraries for TCR beta contained unique molecular identifiers. TCRdb reanalysed the PCR reads using MiXCR and keeps one entry per CDR3 protein. The sample lists some 500,000 distinct CDR3 sequences, approximately 46% occurring once. This sample was included in a study of post-analysis software for immune sequencing data. The CDR3 loop spans 16 amino acids. Germline values: CDR1 SGHAT, CDR2 FQNNGV. Trimming removed 3 bases from V and 4 bases from J, with 18 bases in between. Study-level results: The study found TRBV5-6, TRBV5-1 and TRBV20-1 among a few TRBV segments more frequent in patients than controls.

The chain combines TRBV11-2 with TRBJ2-5, with D tentatively TRBD1 or TRBD2 (5 bases each). This TCR derives from a girl under 18 with multiple sclerosis. Material for sequencing was blood. The CDR3 reads CASSLNQGRNGETQYF. CDR3 sequence (DNA): TGTGCCAGCAGCTTGAATCAGGGACGAAACGGAGAGACCCAGTACTTC. The full variable domain, rest sourced from reference TRBV11-2 and TRBJ2-5, is EAGVAQSPRYKIIEKRQSVAFWCNPISGHATLYWYQQILGQGPKLLIQFQNNGVVDDSQLPKDRFSAERLKGVDSTLKIQPAKLEDSAVYLCASSLNQGRNGETQYFGPGTRLLVL.